This T cell receptor (beta chain) was identified during a study of OX40 agonist ivuxolimab in advanced cancers. The assay was immunoSEQ multiplex PCR, and TCRdb's table has in-frame clones only and misses some. Of about 53,000 clones listed, about four fifths are singletons. This clone was observed once. Germline trimming cut 0 bases from V and 10 bases from J; bases unmatched to any gene: 6. Germline V gives CDR1 MNHEY, CDR2 SVGAGI. This CDR3 is 15 amino acids long. The V gene is TRBV6-5, the J gene TRBJ2-1, with 10 bases aligning to TRBD2. The TCR sequence derives from an adult with an advanced solid tumor such as melanoma, head and neck, liver or kidney cancer. The sequences come from CD4+ or CD8+ T cells sorted from blood, collected in a trial of the OX40 agonist ivuxolimab. Here the CDR3 DNA reads TGTGCCAGCAGTTACTCACGACTAGCGGGCAACGAGCAGTTCTTC. Protein sequence: CASSYSRLAGNEQFF.